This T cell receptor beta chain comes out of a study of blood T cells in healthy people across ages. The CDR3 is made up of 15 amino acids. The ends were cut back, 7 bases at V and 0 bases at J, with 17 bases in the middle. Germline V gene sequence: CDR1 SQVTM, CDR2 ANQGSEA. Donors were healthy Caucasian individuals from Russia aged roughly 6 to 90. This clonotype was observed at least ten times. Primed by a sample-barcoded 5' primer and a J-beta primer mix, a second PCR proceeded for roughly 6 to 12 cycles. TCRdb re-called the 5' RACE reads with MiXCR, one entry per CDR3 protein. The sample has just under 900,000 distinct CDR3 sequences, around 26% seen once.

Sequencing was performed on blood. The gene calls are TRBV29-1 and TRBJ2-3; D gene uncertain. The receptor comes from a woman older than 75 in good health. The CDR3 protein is CSATPAFSSTDTQYF. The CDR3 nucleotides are TGCAGCGCCACCCCAGCTTTCTCTAGCACAGATACGCAGTATTTT.